Sequencing of this T cell receptor (beta chain) was carried out in a study of spatial heterogeneity in lung cancer. On the study more broadly: Alpha-chain sequences were consistently detected in smaller numbers than beta-chain sequences.

This sample's time point: sample taken at primary tumor resection. Whole RNA, which was extracted from tumor, nontumor lung tissue or frozen PBMC, was sequenced without any cell sorting. The donor population consisted of just over 70 patients with untreated, early-stage non-small cell lung cancer. A distinct unique molecular identifier was carried by each TCR cDNA molecule. Each CDR3 protein is one row after TCRdb ran MiXCR on the 5' RACE reads. The sample has about 42,000 distinct CDR3 sequences; around 7.1% are singletons. The V end lost 4 bases, the J end lost 2 bases, and 14 bases lay between the germline ends. This CDR3 contains 15 residues. Germline-derived CDR1 and CDR2 are MGHDK and SYGVNS. General study points: Blood carried ubiquitous expanded tumor TCRs more at resection than follow-up.

This clonotype occurred many times. Its antigen is still unknown. The rearrangement links TRBV25-1 to TRBJ2-5, with D perhaps assigned TRBD1 or TRBD2 (5 bases each). This TCR came from a female donor with early-stage non-small cell lung cancer. This specimen was PBMCs, taken at surgery. CDR3 amino acids: CASSAGTDLQETQYF. Written as DNA, the CDR3 is TGTGCCAGCAGTGCCGGGACGGACCTTCAAGAGACCCAGTACTTC.